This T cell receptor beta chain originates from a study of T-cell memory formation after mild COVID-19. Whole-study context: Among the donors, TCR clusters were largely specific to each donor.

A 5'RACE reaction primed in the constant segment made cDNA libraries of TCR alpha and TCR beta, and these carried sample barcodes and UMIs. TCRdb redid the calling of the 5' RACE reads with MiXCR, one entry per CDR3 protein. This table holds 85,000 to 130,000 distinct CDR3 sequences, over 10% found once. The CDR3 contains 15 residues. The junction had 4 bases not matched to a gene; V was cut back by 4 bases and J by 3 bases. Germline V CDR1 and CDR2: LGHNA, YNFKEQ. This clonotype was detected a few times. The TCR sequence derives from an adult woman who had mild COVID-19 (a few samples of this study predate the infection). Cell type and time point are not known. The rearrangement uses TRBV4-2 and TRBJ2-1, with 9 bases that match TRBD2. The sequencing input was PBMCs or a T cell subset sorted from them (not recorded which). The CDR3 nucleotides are TGTGCCAGCAGCCCCAGCGGGAGGCTCTACAATGAGCAGTTCTTC. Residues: CASSPSGRLYNEQFF.